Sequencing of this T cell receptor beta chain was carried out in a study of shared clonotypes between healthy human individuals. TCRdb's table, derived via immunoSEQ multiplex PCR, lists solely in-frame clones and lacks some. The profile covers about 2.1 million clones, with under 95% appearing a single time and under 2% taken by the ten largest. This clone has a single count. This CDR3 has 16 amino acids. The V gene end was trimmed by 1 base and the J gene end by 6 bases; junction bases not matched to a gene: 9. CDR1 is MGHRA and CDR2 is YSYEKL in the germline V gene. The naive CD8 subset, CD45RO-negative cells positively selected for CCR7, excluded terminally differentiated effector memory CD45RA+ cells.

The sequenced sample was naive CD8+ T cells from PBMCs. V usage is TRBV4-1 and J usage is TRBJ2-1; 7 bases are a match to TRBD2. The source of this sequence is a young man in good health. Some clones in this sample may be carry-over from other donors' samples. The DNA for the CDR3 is TGCGCCAGCAGCCAAGTAACGCGGGAGAATACCAATGAGCAGTTCTTC. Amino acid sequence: CASSQVTRENTNEQFF.